The 18 T cell receptor beta chains listed next were all sequenced from one sample in a study of CD8 T cells in Susac syndrome. Random-hexamer reverse transcription was applied to about 0.45 to 1 ug RNA. MiXCR, run by TCRdb on the immunoSEQ multiplex PCR reads, gives a single entry per CDR3 protein. Of roughly 220,000 distinct CDR3 sequences in the sample, about 94% were seen once. What was sequenced was CD4+ T cells from PBMCs. The receptors originated from a human donor with Susac syndrome.

The chain combines TRBV20-1 with TRBJ1-5, with D perhaps matching TRBD1 (6 bases). V lost 5 bases and J lost 0, with 17 bases in between. CDR1 and CDR2 from the germline V gene are DFQATT and SNEGSKA (reference sequence). This CDR3 is built from 16 residues. CDR3 in amino acids: CSAFDTDSYSNQPQHF. Here the CDR3 DNA reads TGCAGTGCTTTCGATACGGACAGCTATAGCAATCAGCCCCAGCATTTT.

The V call is TRBV9, the J call TRBJ1-1; possibly TRBD1 for D (5 bases). Germline V CDR1 and CDR2: SGDLS, YYNGEE. The CDR3 runs 13 residues. Trimming removed 0 bases from V and 6 bases from J, with 9 bases in between. CDR3 sequence (DNA): TGTGCCAGCAGCGTAGGCGGGGCCGCTGAAGCTTTCTTT. Amino acid sequence: CASSVGGAAEAFF.

This chain uses TRBV7-3 with TRBJ1-4; perhaps TRBD1 as D (5 bases). Germline values: CDR1 SGHTA, CDR2 FQGTGA. This CDR3 region has 15 residues. Trimming stripped 4 bases from V and 6 bases from J, with 15 bases between. CDR3 in amino acids: CASSYGDRLHEKLFF. For the CDR3, the DNA is TGTGCCAGCAGCTATGGGGACCGCCTCCATGAAAAACTGTTTTTT.

The gene calls are TRBV5-4 and TRBJ2-7; 9 nucleotides line up with TRBD1. Germline values: CDR1 SGHNT, CDR2 YYREEE (reference sequence). CDR3 length equals 14 residues. V shed 3 bases and J 3 bases; nucleotides not matched to a gene: 4. Written as DNA, the CDR3 is TGTGCCAGCAGCTCCGGGACAGGGCGCTACGAGCAGTACTTC. Translation: CASSSGTGRYEQYF.

The chain carries TRBV25-1 and TRBJ2-1, with D possibly matching TRBD2 (6 bases). The CDR3 is 16 residues long. From germline, CDR1 is MGHDK and CDR2 SYGVNS. V lost 4 bases and J lost 0, with 13 bases in between. The CDR3 spells CASSGRGVSSYNEQFF. Here the CDR3 DNA reads TGTGCCAGCAGTGGGCGGGGAGTGAGCTCCTACAATGAGCAGTTCTTC.

The chain links TRBV20-1 to TRBJ2-6; the D is unclear. The CDR3 has 13 amino acids. Trimming removed 6 bases at V and 0 bases at J, with 6 bases between. Germline CDR1 is DFQATT and CDR2 is SNEGSKA (reference sequence). The CDR3 DNA reads TGCAGTGCGAGTGACTCTGGGGCCAACGTCCTGACTTTC. Translated, it gives CSASDSGANVLTF.

V gene TRBV30 combines with J gene TRBJ2-1; maybe TRBD2 (6 bases). Germline CDR1 and CDR2: GTSNPN and SVGIG (reference sequence). Trimming stripped 3 bases from V and 6 bases from J, with 15 bases between. The CDR3 loop spans 14 amino acids. The DNA for the CDR3 is TGTGCCTGGAGAGGTCTGGCGGGGCGCAATGAGCAGTTCTTC. Translation gives CAWRGLAGRNEQFF.

This clonotype was seen a single time. J is TRBJ2-5 and V is TRBV10-3; D tentatively fits TRBD1 or TRBD2 (5 bases each). Germline CDR1 is ENHRY and CDR2 is SYGVKD. The CDR3 has 14 amino acids. Trimming stripped 0 bases from V and 13 bases from J, with 18 bases between. CDR3 DNA: TGTGCCATCAGTGAGTCGACTTACCGGGACCCCCGGTACTTC. As protein: CAISESTYRDPRYF.

The chain couples TRBV3-1 to TRBJ2-2; D call uncertain. Germline loops: CDR1 LGHDT, CDR2 YNNKEL (reference sequence). Trimming took 2 bases from V and 6 from J, leaving 4 bases between them. The CDR3 consists of 12 residues. CDR3: CASSQYPGELFF. The CDR3 DNA is TGTGCCAGCAGCCAATACCCCGGGGAGCTGTTTTTT.

The chain combines TRBV11-1 with TRBJ1-1; D uncertain. Trimming removed 2 bases from V and 2 bases from J, with 6 bases in between. CDR3 length: 13 amino acids. Germline lookup yields CDR1 SGHAT and CDR2 FQDESV (reference sequence). The CDR3, as DNA: TGTGCCAGCAGCTTACCCGAAAACACTGAAGCTTTCTTT. This sequence encodes CASSLPENTEAFF.

The sample holds one count of this clonotype. The chain uses TRBV12-3 or TRBV12-4 and TRBJ2-5, with 9 bases fitting TRBD1. The junction had 2 bases not matched to a gene; V was cut back by 6 bases and J by 0 bases. The CDR3 loop spans 14 amino acids. This CDR3 is CASRTGGYQETQYF. The CDR3 DNA follows: TGTGCCAGCAGGACAGGGGGATACCAAGAGACCCAGTACTTC.

This clonotype was observed once. The chain has TRBV20-1 and TRBJ1-1, with D tentatively TRBD1 (6 bases). Trimming took 1 base from V and 5 from J, leaving 17 bases between them. The germline V gene has CDR1 DFQATT and CDR2 SNEGSKA (reference sequence). CDR3 length: 15 residues. The CDR3 is CSARVLGGGRTEAFF. CDR3 coding DNA: TGCAGTGCTAGAGTCTTAGGGGGGGGGCGGACTGAAGCTTTCTTT.

V usage is TRBV11-2 and J usage is TRBJ1-2; D might be TRBD1 (5 bases). Trimming stripped 4 bases from V and 4 bases from J, with 10 bases between. CDR1 and CDR2 (germline): SGHAT, FQNNGV. The CDR3 is 13 residues long. CDR3 sequence reads: CASSSRQSYGYTF. The CDR3 DNA reads TGTGCCAGCAGCTCTCGACAGAGCTATGGCTACACCTTC.

The V gene is TRBV4-2, the J gene TRBJ2-2; D not resolved. V was pared by 1 base and J by 4 bases, with 10 bases between. The CDR3 sequence is 15 residues long. The germline V gene encodes CDR1 LGHNA and CDR2 YNFKEQ. The CDR3, as DNA: TGTGCCAGCAGCCAAGCTGCTTCTCTCACCGGGGAGCTGTTTTTT. Residues: CASSQAASLTGELFF.

The V and J genes are TRBV6-1 and TRBJ1-2, with D unclear. V was trimmed by 2 bases and J by 2 bases, leaving 18 bases between them. The CDR3 is 17 amino acids. Germline loops: CDR1 MNHNS, CDR2 SASEGT. The CDR3 nucleotides read TGTGCCAGCAGTGAAACGCGTGAAAAGGAGATCAACTATGGCTACACCTTC. Its protein is CASSETREKEINYGYTF.

The DNA of the CDR3 is TGTGCCAGTAGCCGGGCCAGGGGCATTACTGGCTACACCTTC. Amino acids: CASSRARGITGYTF. The genes are TRBV19 and TRBJ1-2; D might be TRBD1 (6 bases). CDR3 size: 14 residues. The germline gives CDR1 LNHDA, CDR2 SQIVND (reference sequence). Trimming pared 6 bases from V and 7 bases from J, leaving 18 bases between.

CDR3 DNA: TGTGCCACCAGTGACCGCGGGGACGTGGAGACCCAGTACTTC. This codes for CATSDRGDVETQYF. This chain joins TRBV24-1 and TRBJ2-5; TRBD2 might be the D (6 bases). The germline V gene encodes CDR1 KGHDR and CDR2 SFDVKD. V lost 4 bases and J 5 bases, leaving 13 bases between the germline ends. The CDR3 is made up of 14 amino acids.

This chain links TRBV20-1 with TRBJ1-2; TRBD1 might be the D (6 bases). The germline V and J ends were trimmed by 3 bases and 8 bases, with 16 bases remaining between them. The germline V gene encodes CDR1 DFQATT and CDR2 SNEGSKA (reference sequence). This CDR3 contains 13 residues. CDR3 sequence: CSASERTVGGYTF. The CDR3, as DNA: TGCAGTGCTAGCGAAAGGACAGTCGGCGGCTACACCTTC.